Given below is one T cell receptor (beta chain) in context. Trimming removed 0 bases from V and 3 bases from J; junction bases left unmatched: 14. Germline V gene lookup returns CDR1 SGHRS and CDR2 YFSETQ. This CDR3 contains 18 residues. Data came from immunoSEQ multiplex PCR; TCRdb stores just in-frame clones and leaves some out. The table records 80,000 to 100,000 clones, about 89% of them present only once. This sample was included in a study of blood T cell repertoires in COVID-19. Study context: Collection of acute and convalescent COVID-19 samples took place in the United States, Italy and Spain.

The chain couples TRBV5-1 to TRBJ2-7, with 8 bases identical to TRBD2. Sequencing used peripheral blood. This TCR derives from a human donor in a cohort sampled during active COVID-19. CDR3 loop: CASSLAPGGSSTGYEQYF. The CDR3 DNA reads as TGCGCCAGCAGCTTGGCACCGGGGGGGTCCTCCACTGGCTACGAGCAGTACTTC.